This T cell receptor (beta chain) was identified during a study of cytomegalovirus exposure and HLA in healthy donors. The PCR had 60 Vbeta and 13 Jbeta primers. Method: immunoSEQ multiplex PCR; TCRdb's copy keeps in-frame clones and lacks some. Here the sample spans under 150,000 clones, 75% to 80% being singletons. Trimming took 4 bases from V and 4 from J, leaving 19 bases between them. The germline CDR1 and CDR2 sequences are LGHNA and YSLEER. The length of the CDR3 is 16 residues. This receptor was obtained from a woman between 45 and 60 years old in good health and CMV-seronegative. Sequencing was carried out using PBMCs. The V and J genes are TRBV4-3 and TRBJ1-1, with D unclear. The CDR3 spells CASSPSQAVQATEAFF. Here the CDR3 DNA reads TGCGCCAGCAGCCCCAGCCAGGCAGTTCAGGCCACTGAAGCTTTCTTT.